The 21 T cell receptor beta chains listed next were all sequenced from one sample in a study of blood T cell repertoires in COVID-19. The table came from immunoSEQ multiplex PCR; TCRdb's copy has only in-frame clones and leaves some out. The table includes 50,000 to 60,000 clones, roughly 80% detected once. Sequences were obtained from peripheral blood. These receptor sequences come from a man older than 75 with COVID-19, enrolled during active disease.

This clone has a handful of counts. This chain links TRBV5-4 with TRBJ1-4; maybe TRBD1 (5 bases). Germline-derived CDR1 and CDR2 are SGHNT and YYREEE (reference sequence). The CDR3 runs 13 residues. V was shortened by 4 bases and J by 6 bases, with 10 bases between the two germline ends. In DNA, the CDR3 is TGTGCCAGCAGCGGCAGCAGGGATGAAAAACTGTTTTTT. As protein: CASSGSRDEKLFF.

J is TRBJ1-4 and V is TRBV28; D call uncertain. Per the germline V gene, CDR1 is MDHEN and CDR2 is SYDVKM. The CDR3 has 14 amino acids. The V end was cut by 1 base, the J end by 4 bases, with 7 bases between. CDR3 sequence reads: CASSLYGLNEKLFF. DNA of the CDR3: TGTGCCAGCAGTTTATACGGACTTAATGAAAAACTGTTTTTT. Using reference TRBV28 and TRBJ1-4 for the parts outside the CDR3, the full variable domain is DVKVTQSSRYLVKRTGEKVFLECVQDMDHENMFWYRQDPGLGLRLIYFSYDVKMKEKGDIPEGYSVSREKKERFSLILESASTNQTSMYLCASSLYGLNEKLFFGSGTQLSVL.

V and J are TRBV6-6 and TRBJ1-1; no clear D gene. V shed 8 bases and J shed 1 base, with 8 bases lying between them. The germline V gene encodes CDR1 MNHNY and CDR2 SVGAGI (reference sequence). This CDR3 has 12 residues. Written as DNA, the CDR3 is TGTGCCAGCTCCCTTTCGAACACTGAAGCTTTCTTT. This codes for CASSLSNTEAFF.

The chain links TRBV15 to TRBJ1-5; 9 nucleotides align to TRBD1. The CDR3 is made up of 17 amino acids. V gave up 0 bases and J gave up 4 bases; unmatched junction bases: 7. The germline gives CDR1 LNHNV, CDR2 YYDKDF (reference sequence). The CDR3 coding sequence is TGTGCCACCAGCAGAGACCGGGACAGGGTTGCGAATCAGCCCCAGCATTTT. Its protein product is CATSRDRDRVANQPQHF.

This clone was detected only a few times. The chain recombines TRBV19 with TRBJ1-1; the D is unclear. CDR1 and CDR2 (germline): LNHDA, SQIVND (reference sequence). V dropped 7 bases and J dropped 1 base, with 7 bases sitting between them. The CDR3 runs 12 residues. CDR3 nucleotide sequence: TGTGCCAGTACCCCGGGGAACACTGAAGCTTTCTTT. This sequence encodes CASTPGNTEAFF.

This chain connects TRBV7-9 to TRBJ2-2; D perhaps matches TRBD1 (5 bases). Looked up from germline, CDR1 is SEHNR and CDR2 is FQNEAQ (reference sequence). This CDR3 spans 14 amino acids. Trimming left V 9 bases short and J 4 bases short, with 15 bases between. The CDR3 DNA reads as TGTGCCAGGGCCAAGACAGTGGGCACCGGGGAGCTGTTTTTT. Protein product: CARAKTVGTGELFF.

CDR3: CASSQGASGALKRETQYF. For the CDR3, the DNA is TGTGCCAGCAGTCAGGGGGCAAGCGGGGCCCTTAAGAGGGAGACCCAGTACTTC. J is TRBJ2-5 and V is TRBV28, with D maybe TRBD1 (8 bases). CDR1 and CDR2 from the germline V gene are MDHEN and SYDVKM. V lost 5 bases to trimming and J lost 5 bases, with 27 bases between them. The CDR3 covers 18 residues.

A remark on this clone: This sample also contains other DNA sequences that code for the same CDR3. The chain joins TRBV29-1 to TRBJ1-1, with D uncertain. The germline gives CDR1 SQVTM, CDR2 ANQGSEA. Deletions cut 4 bases from V and 1 base from J, with 7 bases between. The CDR3 length is 12 residues. In nucleotides, the CDR3 is TGCAGCGTTGGAGGAGGGAACACTGAAGCTTTCTTT. Encoded protein: CSVGGGNTEAFF.

This clone was recorded once. The rearrangement links TRBV24-1 to TRBJ2-3; 7 nucleotides agree with TRBD1. The germline V gene encodes CDR1 KGHDR and CDR2 SFDVKD. This CDR3 comprises 16 residues. The V and J ends lost 5 bases and 2 bases, in that order; junction bases with no gene match: 9. In nucleotides, the CDR3 is TGTGCCACCAGTGCTTCGACAGGGCACGTCACAGATACGCAGTATTTT. Its protein is CATSASTGHVTDTQYF.

The chain uses TRBV10-3 and TRBJ1-2; D not certain. The germline V and J ends were trimmed by 7 bases and 3 bases, with 12 bases remaining between them. Germline values: CDR1 ENHRY, CDR2 SYGVKD. The CDR3 has 13 amino acids. The CDR3 DNA reads TGTGCCATCACCTTTGACACCGACTATGGCTACACCTTC. Its translation: CAITFDTDYGYTF.

The chain is built from TRBV28 and TRBJ1-4; 7 nucleotides agree with TRBD1. The CDR3 covers 17 residues. CDR1 and CDR2 (germline): MDHEN, SYDVKM. The junction had 14 bases not matched to a gene; V was cut back by 6 bases and J by 4 bases. CDR3 loop: CASRPQGYASINEKLFF. CDR3 nucleotides: TGTGCCAGCAGACCACAGGGGTACGCCTCAATTAATGAAAAACTGTTTTTT.

The chain has TRBV18 and TRBJ2-1; no definite D call. This CDR3 comprises 13 residues. Germline V CDR1 and CDR2: KGHSH, LQKENI. With 2 bases removed from V and 5 bases from J, the gap between germline ends came to 7 bases. Here the CDR3 reads CASSPIRDNEQFF. CDR3 nucleotide sequence: TGTGCCAGCTCACCAATCCGGGACAATGAGCAGTTCTTC.

This clone was counted between two and nine times. The chain couples TRBV5-4 to TRBJ1-6; weak D call: TRBD1 (6 bases). V gave up 2 bases and J gave up 10 bases, with 13 bases separating them. The CDR3 runs 14 residues. CDR1 and CDR2 (germline): SGHNT, YYREEE (reference sequence). As DNA, the CDR3 is TGTGCCAGCAGCTTCGGCAGGGGCGACTCACCCCTCCACTTT. As protein: CASSFGRGDSPLHF.

The rearrangement uses TRBV9 and TRBJ1-6; D not certain. Germline CDR1 reads SGDLS; CDR2 reads YYNGEE. V dropped 7 bases and J dropped 15 bases, with 5 bases sitting between them. The CDR3 is made up of 8 amino acids. CDR3 DNA sequence: TGTGCCAGCCCCCACCTCCACTTT. Translation gives CASPHLHF.

This chain links TRBV18 with TRBJ2-3; 8 nucleotides line up with TRBD2. The germline gives CDR1 KGHSH, CDR2 LQKENI. There are 14 residues in the CDR3. V lost 6 bases and J lost 5; bases outside the gene matches: 7. CDR3 in DNA: TGTGCCAGCTCTCTCTACGGGGGGGGAGATACGCAGTATTTT. Protein product: CASSLYGGGDTQYF.

The chain carries TRBV7-9 and TRBJ1-4, with 8 bases aligning to TRBD1. The CDR3 has 15 residues. CDR1 is SEHNR and CDR2 is FQNEAQ in the germline V gene (reference sequence). V lost 3 bases, J lost 6 bases, and 6 bases stayed unmatched. CDR3 coding DNA: TGTGCCAGCAGCTTGGGACAGGCGACCTATGAAAAACTGTTTTTT. Protein: CASSLGQATYEKLFF.

The V gene is TRBV11-3, the J gene TRBJ1-1; D perhaps matches TRBD1 (6 bases). The CDR3 has 13 residues. Germline V gene lookup returns CDR1 SGHNT and CDR2 YENEEA. The V and J ends lost 2 bases and 11 bases respectively, with 15 bases between them. CDR3 protein: CASSLSRGQSAFF. For the CDR3, the DNA is TGTGCCAGCAGCTTATCCAGGGGCCAGAGTGCTTTCTTT.

With regard to this clone: The same CDR3 arises from other DNA sequences in this sample as well. The chain combines TRBV10-2 with TRBJ1-6, with D maybe TRBD1 (5 bases). V was clipped by 4 bases and J by 4 bases, with 14 bases between them. The length of the CDR3 is 16 residues. Germline V gene data show CDR1 as WSHSY and CDR2 as SAAADI. The CDR3 spells CASSGPARGYNSPLHF. In DNA form, the CDR3 reads TGCGCCAGCAGTGGTCCAGCCCGGGGGTATAATTCACCCCTCCACTTT.

This rearrangement joins TRBV29-1 to TRBJ2-1, with 7 positions matching TRBD2. V was clipped by 5 bases and J by 5 bases; unmatched bases: 18. The CDR3 has 17 amino acids. Germline CDR1 reads SQVTM; CDR2 reads ANQGSEA. CDR3 residues: CSVQPRLAITEDNEQFF. The CDR3 DNA reads as TGCAGCGTTCAACCCCGACTAGCTATCACCGAAGACAATGAGCAGTTCTTC.

The chain carries TRBV24-1 and TRBJ1-5; D gene ambiguous. The CDR3 has 13 amino acids. With 5 bases removed from V and 0 bases from J, the gap between germline ends came to 4 bases. The germline V gene has CDR1 KGHDR and CDR2 SFDVKD. The CDR3 bases are TGTGCCACCAGTGTCAGTAGCAATCAGCCCCAGCATTTT. It is translated as CATSVSSNQPQHF.

This sequence joins TRBV9 and TRBJ1-1; 7 nucleotides match TRBD1. CDR3 length: 15 residues. With V trimmed by 4 bases and J by 3 bases, 9 bases remained unmatched. Per germline, CDR1 SGDLS and CDR2 YYNGEE. The CDR3 is CASSSGTVWDTEAFF. Here the CDR3 DNA reads TGTGCCAGCAGCTCCGGGACAGTTTGGGACACTGAAGCTTTCTTT.